This T cell receptor (beta chain) comes out of a study of CD8 T cells in Susac syndrome. Findings and caveats of the study: TCR sequencing and HLA analysis covered a relatively small number of individuals.

cDNA came from around 0.5 to 1 ug RNA primed by random hexamers. Amplification of TCR beta CDR3 used immunoSEQ multiplex PCR across 54 Vbeta and 13 Jbeta. A single record per CDR3 protein comes from TCRdb applying MiXCR to the immunoSEQ multiplex PCR reads. Of under 200,000 distinct CDR3 sequences listed, 85% to 95% were seen once; the top ten hold about 0.15%. Comment on this clonotype: Its matching antigen is unknown.

The TEMRA cells underwent FACS enrichment, while the CD8+ and CD4+ T cells underwent negative isolation. Source material: CD8+ T cells from PBMCs. This TCR was sampled from a human donor with multiple sclerosis.

CDR3 sequence: CATSEPGTSGEQFF. The CDR3 bases are TGTGCCACCAGTGAACCTGGGACTAGCGGTGAGCAGTTCTTC. The rearrangement joins TRBV24-1 to TRBJ2-1; 11 bases are shared with TRBD2. The germline V gene encodes CDR1 KGHDR and CDR2 SFDVKD. Trimming took 4 bases from V and 9 from J; bases not matched to a gene: 4. The CDR3 runs 14 residues.